This is a list of T cell receptor beta chains from one sample in a study of cytomegalovirus exposure and HLA in healthy donors. Measured with immunoSEQ multiplex PCR; TCRdb has only the in-frame clones, and not every one. The table has 120,000 or so clones, approximately 90% seen once. The sequencing sample was made of PBMCs. The receptor set was obtained from a woman aged 30 to 39 in good health and CMV-seropositive. Both conserved end residues are part of each CDR3. D genes are given only for firm matches.

CASKHVPGGPYEQYF,TRBV5-1,TRBD2
CASSFSPSGRANEQFF,TRBV27,TRBD2
CASSSRLARPQGETQYF,TRBV11-3,TRBD2
CVSSLVTGQETQYF,TRBV7-2,-
CASSFPGREGGYTF,TRBV11-2,-
CASSQLTGGYGYTF,TRBV7-2,-
CSVVVPGQNTGELFF,TRBV29-1,-
CASSIPGQGSQPQHF,TRBV19,TRBD1
CASSTLRGTEAFF,TRBV7-2,-
CASSLSTGDYGYTF,TRBV11-2,-